These 15 T cell receptor beta chains came from one sample sequenced in a study of tumor-infiltrating lymphocytes in primary liver carcinoma. With a constant-region primer, TCR beta cDNA was made from approximately 500 ng of total RNA. A slightly modified ARM-PCR protocol with three nested multiplex PCR rounds produced these TCR beta libraries. The first two PCR rounds used TRBV1-TRBV30 forward primers with a C-beta reverse primer, approximately 11 cycles each. TCRdb ran MiXCR on the multiplex PCR reads and lists one entry per CDR3 protein. This table holds roughly 55,000 distinct CDR3 sequences, 65% to 80% found once. DNA and RNA were both co-extracted from roughly 18-30 mg of bulk tissue that had not been sorted. The sample consisted of liver tumor tissue from sampling region 2. Documented subset: tumor region T2, inferior pole. The receptors come from a man aged 35 to 55 with primary liver carcinoma and hepatitis B virus infection.

Concerning this clonotype itself: This may be a read error, as it is one base from a much larger clone. The conserved phenylalanine or tryptophan normally closing the CDR3 is absent here, so this likely arose from a read error. Because the CDR3's place on the DNA is in doubt, the DNA is left out and the CDR3 is given as listed by TCRdb. V and J are TRBV11-2 and TRBJ2-1; the DNA was not used to check the table's D call, TRBD2. Germline assignment: CDR1 SGHAT and CDR2 FQNNGV. The CDR3 extends over 16 residues, inclusive of both ends. CDR3 region: CASSYSSTSGRGGGFL.

As to this clonotype: The conserved final phenylalanine or tryptophan is absent from the CDR3, which likely points to a read error. The chain combines TRBV12-3 or TRBV12-4 with TRBJ2-2; D perhaps matches TRBD2 (7 bases). This CDR3 region has 18 residues. CDR3 protein: CASSFPTGGLANTGELFI. CDR3 nucleotide sequence: TGTGCCAGCAGCTTCCCCACGGGGGGCTTAGCGAATACCGGGGAGCTGTTTATT.

As to this clonotype: One end of the junction varies from germline; a read error may be responsible. The rearrangement links TRBV6-2 or TRBV6-3 to TRBJ1-5; D might be TRBD1 (6 bases). Germline V gene sequence: CDR1 MNHEY, CDR2 SVGEGT. CDR3 size: 14 residues. The CDR3 DNA follows: TGTACCAGCAGTTTGGGACAAGGCAATCAGCACCAGCATTTT. Its translation is CTSSLGQGNQHQHF.

Worth noting for this clonotype: One end of the junction fails to match germline, which may point to a read error. The chain uses TRBV29-1 and TRBJ2-5; unclear D gene. The germline gives CDR1 SQVTM, CDR2 ANQGSEA. The CDR3 is 13 residues long. Here the CDR3 DNA reads TGCAACGTTGAAGTCCCCCTACAAGAGACCCAGTACTTC. Protein product: CNVEVPLQETQYF.

As regards this clonotype: The CDR3 does not end in the conserved phenylalanine or tryptophan, so this is likely a read error. The rearrangement uses TRBV11-2 and TRBJ1-2; 7 bases align to TRBD1. Germline CDR1 reads SGHAT; CDR2 reads FQNNGV. This CDR3 spans 15 amino acids. Here the CDR3 reads CVSSLGGTALGDYTL. CDR3 nucleotide sequence: TGTGTCAGCAGCTTAGGTGGGACAGCCCTAGGAGACTACACCCTC.

With regard to this clonotype: At one of its ends the junction is not consistent with the germline gene, which may arise from a read error. This chain connects TRBV5-4 to TRBJ2-3; no clear D gene. Germline V gene lookup returns CDR1 SGHNT and CDR2 YYREEE (reference sequence). This CDR3 has 15 residues. Written as DNA, the CDR3 is TGTGCCAGCAGCTTGGACTCTCTCCGCGCGGATACGCGGTACTTT. It translates to CASSLDSLRADTRYF.

This rearrangement joins TRBV12-3 or TRBV12-4 to TRBJ2-7, with 11 bases identical to TRBD1. The CDR3 totals 15 residues. CDR3 coding DNA: TGTGGCATCATTATGGGGACAGGGGGGTCCTACGAGCAGTACTTC. It specifies CGIIMGTGGSYEQYF.

Regarding this clonotype: The junction does not match germline at one end; this may be a read error. V and J are TRBV11-1 and TRBJ2-5, with D maybe TRBD1 (6 bases). Germline CDR1 and CDR2: SGHAT and FQDESV (reference sequence). The CDR3 sequence is 14 residues long. CDR3 sequence: CASSGQIEVESQYF. Here the CDR3 DNA reads TGTGCCAGCAGTGGACAGATAGAGGTGGAGAGCCAGTACTTC.

In regard to this clonotype: One end of the junction is discordant with germline, which a read error may explain. This sequence joins TRBV7-9 and TRBJ2-1; the D gene is possibly TRBD1 (5 bases). Germline values: CDR1 SEHNR, CDR2 FQNEAQ (reference sequence). The CDR3 consists of 15 residues. The CDR3 nucleotides are TGTACCAGCAGTGACAGTTTATCCGAAAACGATGAGCAGTTCTTC. This sequence encodes CTSSDSLSENDEQFF.

As for this clonotype: The junction departs from the called germline gene at one end, perhaps through a read error. The J gene is TRBJ2-7, the V gene TRBV4-1, with 8 bases matching TRBD1. Germline CDR1 MGHRA, CDR2 YSYEKL. The CDR3 totals 16 residues. The CDR3 protein is CASSSAGTGFSYDQYF. CDR3 in DNA: TGCGCCAGCAGCAGTGCCGGGACAGGCTTCTCCTACGACCAGTACTTC.

CDR3 protein: CVNSPQREGLGEQFF. In DNA form, the CDR3 reads TGTGTCAACAGTCCCCAGCGGGAGGGATTGGGTGAGCAGTTCTTC. The chain is built from TRBV11-2 and TRBJ2-1; 10 positions match TRBD2. The CDR3 runs 15 residues. Germline values: CDR1 SGHAT, CDR2 FQNNGV.

Details on this clonotype: A much larger clone is a single base away; this may be a read error. The chain uses TRBV28 and TRBJ1-4, with D unresolved. CDR3 length equals 15 residues. V gave up 6 bases and J gave up 8 bases, with 19 bases separating them. The germline gives CDR1 MDHEN, CDR2 SYDVKM. The CDR3: CASRWATDESEKLFF. CDR3 DNA sequence: TGTGCCAGCAGATGGGCGACGGACGAGAGCGAAAAACTGTTTTTT.

Regarding this clonotype: The junction departs from germline at one end; a sequencing error may be responsible. This chain joins TRBV11-2 and TRBJ2-5; D is uncertain. CDR1 is SGHAT and CDR2 is FQNNGV in the germline V gene. There are 14 residues in the CDR3. The CDR3 DNA reads as TGTGCCATCAGCTTAGTGTCGGGCCAAGAGACACAGTACTTC. Translating it yields CAISLVSGQETQYF.

Regarding this clonotype: A junction end diverges from the germline sequence, so it may reflect a read error. V usage is TRBV29-1 and J usage is TRBJ2-5, with D tentatively TRBD2 (5 bases). The CDR3 is 15 residues long. Germline V gene data show CDR1 as SQVTM and CDR2 as ANQGSEA. CDR3 amino acids: CSVESASYQEETEYF. Here the CDR3 DNA reads TGCAGTGTTGAATCGGCCAGTTACCAGGAGGAGACCGAGTACTTC. The full variable domain, in which reference TRBV29-1 and TRBJ2-5 provide the parts outside the CDR3, is SAVISQKPSRDICQRGTSLTIQCQVDSQVTMMFWYRQQPGQSLTLIATANQGSEATYESGFVIDKFPISRPNLTFSTLTVSNMSPEDSSIYLCSVESASYQEETEYFGPGTRLLVL.

Turning to this clonotype: Its ends do not fully match the called genes, so a read error is possible. The rearrangement links TRBV11-2 to TRBJ2-5; 8 bases line up with TRBD2. The CDR3 consists of 16 residues. The germline CDR1 and CDR2 sequences are SGHAT and FQNNGV. CDR3 nucleotide sequence: TGTACCAGCAGCCAAGCTCCTGGCGGGGGGAAAGAGACACAATACTTC. This sequence encodes CTSSQAPGGGKETQYF.